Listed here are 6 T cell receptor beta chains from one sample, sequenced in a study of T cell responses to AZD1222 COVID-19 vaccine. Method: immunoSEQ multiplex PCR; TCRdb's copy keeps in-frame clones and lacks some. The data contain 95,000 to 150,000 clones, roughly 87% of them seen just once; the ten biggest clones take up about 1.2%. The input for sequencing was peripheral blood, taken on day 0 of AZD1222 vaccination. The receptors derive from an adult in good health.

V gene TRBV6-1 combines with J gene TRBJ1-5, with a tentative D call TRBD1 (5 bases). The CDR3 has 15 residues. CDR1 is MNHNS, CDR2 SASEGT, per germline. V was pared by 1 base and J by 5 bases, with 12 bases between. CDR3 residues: CASSEEDSFYQPQHF. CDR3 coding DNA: TGTGCCAGCAGTGAAGAAGACAGTTTTTATCAGCCCCAGCATTTT.

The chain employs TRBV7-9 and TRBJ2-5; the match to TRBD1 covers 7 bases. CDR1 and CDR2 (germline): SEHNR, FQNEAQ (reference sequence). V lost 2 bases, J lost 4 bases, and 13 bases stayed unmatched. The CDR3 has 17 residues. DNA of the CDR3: TGTGCCAGCAGCTTACACGGGACAGCCCGTGGGTTAGAGACCCAGTACTTC. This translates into CASSLHGTARGLETQYF.

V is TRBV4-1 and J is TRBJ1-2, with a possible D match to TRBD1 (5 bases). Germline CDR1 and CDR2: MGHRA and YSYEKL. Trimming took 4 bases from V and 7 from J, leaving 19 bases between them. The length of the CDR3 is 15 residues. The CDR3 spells CASSRAVGEAPGYTF. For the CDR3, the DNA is TGCGCCAGCAGCCGCGCGGTGGGGGAGGCACCTGGCTACACCTTC.

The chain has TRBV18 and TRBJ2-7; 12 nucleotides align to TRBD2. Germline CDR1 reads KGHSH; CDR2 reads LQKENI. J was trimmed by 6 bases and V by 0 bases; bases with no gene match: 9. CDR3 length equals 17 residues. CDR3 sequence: CASSPPATGGLAGEQYF. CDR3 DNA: TGTGCCAGCTCACCACCGGCTACAGGGGGACTAGCGGGCGAGCAGTACTTC. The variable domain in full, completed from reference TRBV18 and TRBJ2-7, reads NAGVMQNPRHLVRRRGQEARLRCSPMKGHSHVYWYRQLPEEGLKFMVYLQKENIIDESGMPKERFSAEFPKEGPSILRIQQVVRGDSAAYFCASSPPATGGLAGEQYFGPGTRLTVT.

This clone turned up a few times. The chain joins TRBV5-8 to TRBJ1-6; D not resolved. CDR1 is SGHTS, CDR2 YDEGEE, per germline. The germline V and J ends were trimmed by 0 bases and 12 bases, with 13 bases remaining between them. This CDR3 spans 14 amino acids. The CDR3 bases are TGTGCCAGCAGCTTGGGTGGAGACCCGGAACCCCTCCACTTT. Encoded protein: CASSLGGDPEPLHF.

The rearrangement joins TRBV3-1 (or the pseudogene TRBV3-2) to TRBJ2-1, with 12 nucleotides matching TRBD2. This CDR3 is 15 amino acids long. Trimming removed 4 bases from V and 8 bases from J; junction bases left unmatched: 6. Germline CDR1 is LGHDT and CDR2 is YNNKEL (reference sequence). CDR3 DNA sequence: TGTGCCAGCAGCCTCACTAGCGGGGGGCCATATGAGCAGTTCTTC. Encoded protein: CASSLTSGGPYEQFF.